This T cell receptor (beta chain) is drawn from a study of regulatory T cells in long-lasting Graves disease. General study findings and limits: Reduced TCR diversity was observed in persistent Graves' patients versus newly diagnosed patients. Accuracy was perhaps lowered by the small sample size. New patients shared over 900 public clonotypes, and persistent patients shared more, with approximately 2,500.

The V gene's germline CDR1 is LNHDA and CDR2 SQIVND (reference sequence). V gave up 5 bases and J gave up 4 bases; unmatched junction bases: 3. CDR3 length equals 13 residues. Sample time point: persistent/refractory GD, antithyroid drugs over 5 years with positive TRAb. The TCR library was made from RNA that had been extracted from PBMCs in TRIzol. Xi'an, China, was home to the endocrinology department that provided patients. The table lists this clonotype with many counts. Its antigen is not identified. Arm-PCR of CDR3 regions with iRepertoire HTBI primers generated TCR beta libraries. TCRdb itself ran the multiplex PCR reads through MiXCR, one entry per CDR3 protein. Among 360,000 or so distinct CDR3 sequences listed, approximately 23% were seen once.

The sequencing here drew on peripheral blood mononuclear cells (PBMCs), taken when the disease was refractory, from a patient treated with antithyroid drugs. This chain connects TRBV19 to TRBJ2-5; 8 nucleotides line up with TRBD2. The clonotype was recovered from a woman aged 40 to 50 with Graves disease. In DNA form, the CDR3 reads TGTGCCAGTAGTTTCACTAGCGGAGAGACCCAGTACTTC. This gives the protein CASSFTSGETQYF.